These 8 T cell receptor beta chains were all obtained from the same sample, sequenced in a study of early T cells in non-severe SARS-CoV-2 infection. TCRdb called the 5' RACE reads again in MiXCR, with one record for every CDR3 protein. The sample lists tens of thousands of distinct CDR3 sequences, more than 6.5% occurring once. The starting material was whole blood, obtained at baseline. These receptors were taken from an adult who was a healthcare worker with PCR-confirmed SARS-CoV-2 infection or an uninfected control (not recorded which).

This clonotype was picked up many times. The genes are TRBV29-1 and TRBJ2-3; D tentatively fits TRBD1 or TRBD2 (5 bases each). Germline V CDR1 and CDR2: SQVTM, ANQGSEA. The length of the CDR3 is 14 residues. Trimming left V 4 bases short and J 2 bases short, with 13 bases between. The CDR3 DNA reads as TGCAGCGTTGGGGCCCTGGGGACCACAGATACGCAGTATTTT. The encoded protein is CSVGALGTTDTQYF.

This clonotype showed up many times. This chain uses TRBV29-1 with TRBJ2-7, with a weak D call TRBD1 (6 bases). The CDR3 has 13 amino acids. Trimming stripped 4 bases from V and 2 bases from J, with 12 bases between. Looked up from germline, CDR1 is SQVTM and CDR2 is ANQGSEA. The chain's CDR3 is CSVAGAGTYEQYF. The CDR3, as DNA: TGCAGCGTTGCAGGGGCCGGTACCTACGAGCAGTACTTC.

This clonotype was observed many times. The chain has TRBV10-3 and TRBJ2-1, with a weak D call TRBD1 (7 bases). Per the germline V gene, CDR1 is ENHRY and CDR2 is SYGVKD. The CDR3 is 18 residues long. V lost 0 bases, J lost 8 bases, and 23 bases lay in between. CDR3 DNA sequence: TGTGCCATCAGTGAGTCGGTGCGGCACTTGGGCAGGGGGGATGAGCAGTTCTTC. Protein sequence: CAISESVRHLGRGDEQFF.

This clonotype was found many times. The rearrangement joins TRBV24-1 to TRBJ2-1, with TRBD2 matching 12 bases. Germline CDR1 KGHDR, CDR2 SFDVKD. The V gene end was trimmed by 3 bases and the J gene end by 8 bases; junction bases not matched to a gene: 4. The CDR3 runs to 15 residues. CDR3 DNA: TGTGCCACCAGTGATCCTAGCGGGGGGGAGTATGAGCAGTTCTTC. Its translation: CATSDPSGGEYEQFF.

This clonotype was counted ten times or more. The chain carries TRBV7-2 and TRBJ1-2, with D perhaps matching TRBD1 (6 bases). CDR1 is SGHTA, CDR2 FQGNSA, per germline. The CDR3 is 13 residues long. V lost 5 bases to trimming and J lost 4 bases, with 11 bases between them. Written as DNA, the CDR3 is TGTGCCAGCAGCCCCACAGGGAGCTATGGCTACACCTTC. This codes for CASSPTGSYGYTF.

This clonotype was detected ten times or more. The CDR3 region is CASSVSGYGTGELFF. The CDR3 nucleotides read TGTGCCAGCAGCGTGTCAGGGTACGGGACCGGGGAGCTGTTTTTT. The chain recombines TRBV9 with TRBJ2-2, with D tentatively TRBD1 (5 bases). Trimming took off 2 bases at V and 5 bases at J, with 13 bases between the two ends. CDR1 and CDR2 (germline): SGDLS, YYNGEE. The CDR3 loop spans 15 amino acids.

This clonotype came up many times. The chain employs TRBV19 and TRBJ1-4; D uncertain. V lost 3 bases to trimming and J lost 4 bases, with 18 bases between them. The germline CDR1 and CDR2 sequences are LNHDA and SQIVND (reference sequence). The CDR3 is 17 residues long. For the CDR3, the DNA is TGTGCCAGTAGTATTAAGGGTCAACCGGGAGGTAATGAAAAACTGTTTTTT. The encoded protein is CASSIKGQPGGNEKLFF.

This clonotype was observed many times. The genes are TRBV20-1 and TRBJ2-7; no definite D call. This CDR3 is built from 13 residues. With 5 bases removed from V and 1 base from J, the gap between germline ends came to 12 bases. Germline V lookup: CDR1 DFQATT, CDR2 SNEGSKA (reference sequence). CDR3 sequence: CSAFKTPSYEQYF. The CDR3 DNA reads TGCAGTGCTTTTAAGACCCCGTCCTACGAGCAGTACTTC.